Below are 17 T cell receptor beta chains sequenced from a single sample in a study of OX40 agonist ivuxolimab in advanced cancers. TCRdb keeps only in-frame clones here, not all; method: immunoSEQ multiplex PCR. The repertoire includes around 65,000 clones, more than 85% of them detected once, and about 0.59% sits in the top ten. Sequenced material: CD4+ or CD8+ T cells sorted from blood, taken in a trial of the OX40 agonist ivuxolimab. These receptors were taken from an adult with an advanced solid tumor such as melanoma, head and neck, liver or kidney cancer.

V and J are TRBV25-1 and TRBJ2-1; D is unclear. The CDR3 contains 14 residues. With 2 bases removed from V and 0 bases from J, the gap between germline ends came to 5 bases. Germline V lookup: CDR1 MGHDK, CDR2 SYGVNS. CDR3 in amino acids: CASSEVYSYNEQFF. The CDR3 nucleotides are TGTGCCAGCAGTGAAGTTTACTCCTACAATGAGCAGTTCTTC.

This chain joins TRBV6-1 and TRBJ1-6; D is unresolved. CDR1 is MNHNS and CDR2 is SASEGT in the germline V gene. V lost 2 bases, J lost 0 bases, and 17 bases lay in between. The CDR3 contains 19 residues. The CDR3: CASSENGYSRTSYNSPLHF. CDR3 coding DNA: TGTGCCAGCAGTGAAAACGGTTACAGCAGAACCTCCTATAATTCACCCCTCCACTTT.

The chain carries TRBV2 and TRBJ2-5, with D perhaps TRBD2 (5 bases). From germline, CDR1 is SNHLY and CDR2 FYNNEI. Between the trimmed V and J ends, which lost 5 bases and 4 bases, there was a span of 17 bases. The CDR3 is made up of 15 amino acids. The CDR3 region is CASSPESGYRETQYF. The CDR3 DNA reads as TGTGCCAGCAGTCCCGAGAGCGGCTACAGAGAGACCCAGTACTTC. Full variable domain (remainder filled in from reference TRBV2 and TRBJ2-5): EPEVTQTPSHQVTQMGQEVILRCVPISNHLYFYWYRQILGQKVEFLVSFYNNEISEKSEIFDDQFSVERPDGSNFTLKIRSTKLEDSAMYFCASSPESGYRETQYFGPGTRLLVL.

The chain recombines TRBV29-1 with TRBJ2-5; D may match TRBD1 or TRBD2 (6 bases each). Germline V gene sequence: CDR1 SQVTM, CDR2 ANQGSEA. CDR3 length equals 12 residues. V was trimmed by 8 bases and J by 3 bases, leaving 13 bases between them. Written as DNA, the CDR3 is TGCAGCTCCCTAGGGGGGAAAGAGACCCAGTACTTC. Encoded protein: CSSLGGKETQYF.

The rearrangement joins TRBV30 to TRBJ2-1, with 7 bases that match TRBD1. V was clipped by 5 bases and J by 9 bases; unmatched bases: 4. Germline CDR1 and CDR2: GTSNPN and SVGIG (reference sequence). The CDR3 is 11 residues long. CDR3 in amino acids: CAWVTGFEQFF. DNA of the CDR3: TGTGCCTGGGTGACAGGGTTTGAGCAGTTCTTC.

The gene calls are TRBV11-1 and TRBJ1-6, with TRBD1 identical over 7 bases. The CDR3 covers 16 residues. V lost 5 bases to trimming and J lost 10 bases; unmatched junction nucleotides: 14. CDR1 and CDR2 (germline): SGHAT, FQDESV (reference sequence). CDR3 sequence reads: CASSLTLTGVRSPLHF. In nucleotides, the CDR3 is TGTGCCAGCAGCCTCACGCTTACAGGGGTCCGATCACCCCTCCACTTT. Based on the CDR3 plus reference TRBV11-1 and TRBJ1-6, the full variable domain is EAEVAQSPRYKITEKSQAVAFWCDPISGHATLYWYRQILGQGPELLVQFQDESVVDDSQLPKDRFSAERLKGVDSTLKIQPAELGDSAMYLCASSLTLTGVRSPLHFGNGTRLTVT.

The chain combines TRBV7-2 with TRBJ2-5; 8 bases align to TRBD2. In germline, CDR1 is SGHTA, CDR2 FQGNSA. This CDR3 contains 16 residues. V was pared by 5 bases and J by 3 bases, with 11 bases of the junction left unmatched. DNA for the CDR3: TGTGCCAGCAGCCCTGGGCTGGGAGCGGGAGAAGAGACCCAGTACTTC. It is translated as CASSPGLGAGEETQYF.

The CDR3: CAISARTSGGELFF. CDR3 nucleotides: TGTGCCATCAGTGCGAGGACTAGCGGCGGGGAGCTGTTTTTT. V and J are TRBV10-3 and TRBJ2-2, with TRBD2 matching over 10 bases. V was clipped by 4 bases and J by 7 bases; unmatched bases: 3. The CDR3 has 14 amino acids. CDR1 is ENHRY, CDR2 SYGVKD, per germline.

For this clone: One end of the junction fails to match germline, which may point to a read error. The chain employs TRBV7-7 and TRBJ2-7, with D tentatively TRBD2 (6 bases). The germline CDR1 and CDR2 sequences are SSHAT and FNYEAQ (reference sequence). The CDR3 length is 14 residues. The CDR3 sequence is CASSSSGGTDEQYF. In DNA, the CDR3 is TGTGCTAGCAGCTCCTCTGGGGGGACCGACGAGCAGTACTTC.

The chain couples TRBV10-3 to TRBJ1-5; no clear D. Trimming removed 3 bases from V and 5 bases from J, with 8 bases in between. CDR1 and CDR2 from the germline V gene are ENHRY and SYGVKD. The CDR3 consists of 13 residues. In DNA, the CDR3 is TGTGCCATCAGTGAACAGCCTCATCAGCCCCAGCATTTT. It is translated as CAISEQPHQPQHF.

This chain links TRBV14 with TRBJ2-7; the match to TRBD2 covers 11 bases. The CDR3 is 15 amino acids. CDR1 is SGHDN, CDR2 FVKESK, per germline. Germline trimming cut 4 bases from V and 3 bases from J; bases unmatched to any gene: 5. CDR3 DNA: TGTGCCAGCAGCCTCAGACTAGCGGGACTCTACGAGCAGTACTTC. This gives the protein CASSLRLAGLYEQYF.

Written as DNA, the CDR3 is TGCGCCAGCAGTGAGTCGGTCGACAGACATAATAATTCACCCCTCCACTTT. It specifies CASSESVDRHNNSPLHF. The V call is TRBV10-2, the J call TRBJ1-6; D is perhaps TRBD1 (5 bases). V was pared by 0 bases and J by 5 bases, with 14 bases between. Germline V gene sequence: CDR1 WSHSY, CDR2 SAAADI. CDR3 length: 17 amino acids.

Details on this clone: Distinct nucleotide sequences in the sample also encode this CDR3. This rearrangement joins TRBV6-6 to TRBJ1-2, with D possibly matching TRBD1 (6 bases). Germline CDR1 MNHNY, CDR2 SVGAGI (reference sequence). V dropped 6 bases and J dropped 0 bases, with 14 bases sitting between them. This CDR3 contains 15 residues. DNA of the CDR3: TGTGCCAGCAGGGGGGGGCAGGGAGCTAACTATGGCTACACCTTC. The encoded protein is CASRGGQGANYGYTF.

The chain couples TRBV6-6 to TRBJ1-1; 7 nucleotides match TRBD1. Germline trimming cut 0 bases from V and 1 base from J; bases unmatched to any gene: 5. CDR3 length: 16 amino acids. Germline V gene lookup returns CDR1 MNHNY and CDR2 SVGAGI (reference sequence). Here the CDR3 reads CASSYSLTGRNTEAFF. CDR3 DNA sequence: TGTGCCAGCAGTTACTCGTTGACAGGGAGGAACACTGAAGCTTTCTTT.

The chain joins TRBV2 to TRBJ2-3; tentatively, D is TRBD1 or TRBD2 (5 bases each). The germline gives CDR1 SNHLY, CDR2 FYNNEI. The CDR3 totals 14 residues. The V and J ends lost 8 bases and 1 base respectively, with 13 bases between them. The chain's CDR3 is CASFPGTGTDTQYF. Here the CDR3 DNA reads TGTGCCAGCTTCCCAGGGACCGGCACAGATACGCAGTATTTT.

The CDR3 bases are TGTGCCAGCAGCTTATTGGGTTCGGAGACCCAGTACTTC. Translated, it gives CASSLLGSETQYF. The genes are TRBV5-5 and TRBJ2-5, with D unclear. The ends were cut back, 2 bases at V and 5 bases at J, with 10 bases in the middle. This CDR3 has 13 residues. Germline V gives CDR1 SGHKS, CDR2 YYEKEE (reference sequence).

The chain links TRBV30 to TRBJ1-6, with TRBD1 as a possible D gene (5 bases). The CDR3 loop spans 12 amino acids. V was shortened by 4 bases and J by 10 bases, with 11 bases between the two germline ends. In germline, CDR1 is GTSNPN, CDR2 SVGIG (reference sequence). The CDR3 nucleotides read TGTGCCTGGACCAAGACAGAATCACCCCTCCACTTT. Its translation is CAWTKTESPLHF.